The 18 T cell receptor beta chains below come from one sample, sequenced in a study of tumor and adjacent non-tumor tissue in lung cancer. Three rounds of nested PCR, following a modified ARM-PCR protocol, produced the TCRbeta library. MiXCR, applied by TCRdb to the multiplex PCR reads, yields one record per CDR3 protein. The data show about 93,000 distinct CDR3 sequences, less than 80% seen once. No cell sorting was done before RNA was extracted from the tissue. Sequenced material: lung tumor tissue. The receptor source for this set is a man in his sixties with non-small cell lung cancer.

Ten or more counts support this clonotype. The V and J genes are TRBV4-2 and TRBJ2-1; no reliable D call. V lost 0 bases and J lost 8, with 14 bases in between. The CDR3 covers 15 residues. Germline CDR1 LGHNA, CDR2 YNFKEQ. The CDR3 is CASSQDFGGVDEQFF. Here the CDR3 DNA reads TGTGCCAGCAGCCAAGATTTCGGTGGGGTCGATGAGCAGTTCTTC.

This clonotype was observed at least ten times. This chain connects TRBV5-4 to TRBJ2-1; the match to TRBD2 covers 7 bases. V trimming: 6 bases; J trimming: 2 bases; junction bases outside the gene matches: 8. The length of the CDR3 is 15 residues. Germline lookup yields CDR1 SGHNT and CDR2 YYREEE (reference sequence). The CDR3 here is CASTGWGGTYNEQFF. CDR3 in DNA: TGTGCCAGCACGGGGTGGGGGGGGACCTACAATGAGCAGTTCTTC.

CDR3 coding DNA: TGCAGTGCCCCGGTCAGGCTAAACATTCAGTACTTC. Translated, it gives CSAPVRLNIQYF. V is TRBV20-1 and J is TRBJ2-4; D not certain. With 6 bases removed from V and 6 bases from J, the gap between germline ends came to 12 bases. The CDR3 is made up of 12 amino acids. From germline, CDR1 is DFQATT and CDR2 SNEGSKA (reference sequence).

Notes on this clonotype: Lacking the conserved final phenylalanine or tryptophan, this CDR3 likely reflects a read error. The rearrangement uses TRBV11-3 and TRBJ2-1, with D maybe TRBD2 (5 bases). Germline V gene sequence: CDR1 SGHNT, CDR2 YENEEA. The CDR3 is 15 amino acids. CDR3 residues: CANSLRAATYKEQFL. CDR3 nucleotides: TGTGCCAACAGCTTACGAGCGGCCACCTACAAGGAGCAGTTCCTC.

This clonotype was counted many times. The chain uses TRBV5-6 and TRBJ1-1; D remains unclear. The V gene's germline CDR1 is SGHDT and CDR2 YYEEEE. The germline V and J ends were trimmed by 3 bases and 1 base, with 13 bases remaining between them. The CDR3 covers 15 residues. For the CDR3, the DNA is TGTGCCAGCAGCTCAGCTCAGTTCGAGAACACTGAAGCTTTCTTT. Translation gives CASSSAQFENTEAFF.

This clonotype was seen ten or more times. V gene TRBV30 combines with J gene TRBJ2-3, with 8 bases fitting TRBD2. This CDR3 has 13 residues. Germline V CDR1 and CDR2: GTSNPN, SVGIG (reference sequence). Germline trimming cut 8 bases from V and 0 bases from J; bases unmatched to any gene: 4. The CDR3 bases are TGTGCCGTCGAGCGGGAGAGCACAGATACGCAGTATTTT. Translated, it gives CAVERESTDTQYF.

Details on this clonotype: The junction departs from germline at one end; a sequencing error may be responsible. The V and J genes are TRBV7-9 and TRBJ2-7; D not certain. Per the germline V gene, CDR1 is SEHNR and CDR2 is FQNEAQ (reference sequence). This CDR3 comprises 18 residues. The DNA of the CDR3 is TGTGCCTGCAGCCAAGGCGGCACTGATAGGCTACCATTTTACGAGCAGTACTTC. Residues: CACSQGGTDRLPFYEQYF.

Of note for this clonotype: Since the CDR3 does not end with the conserved phenylalanine or tryptophan, this likely comes from a read error. V and J are TRBV6-2 or TRBV6-3 and TRBJ2-1, with 10 bases matching TRBD2. J gave up 6 bases and V 6 bases, and 8 bases lay outside the gene matches. The V gene's germline CDR1 is MNHEY and CDR2 SVGEGT. The CDR3 loop spans 15 amino acids. The CDR3 nucleotides read TGTGCCAGCAGCCCCCTAGCGGGAGTAATCAATGAGCAGTTCTTA. Its translation is CASSPLAGVINEQFL.

Here the CDR3 reads CASSRGLPYEQYF. CDR3 coding DNA: TGCGCCAGCAGCCGAGGACTGCCCTACGAGCAGTACTTC. This rearrangement joins TRBV5-1 to TRBJ2-7, with D perhaps matching TRBD2 (5 bases). The germline gives CDR1 SGHRS, CDR2 YFSETQ. The CDR3 length is 13 residues. Trimming pared 4 bases from V and 2 bases from J, leaving 10 bases between.

About this clonotype: Germline and junction disagree at one end, which may indicate a read error. The V gene is TRBV6-1, the J gene TRBJ1-5; D possibly corresponds to TRBD1 (6 bases). The CDR3 contains 14 residues. Germline V CDR1 and CDR2: MNHNS, SASEGT. The chain's CDR3 is CASSQDRAKQPQDF. CDR3 coding DNA: TGTGCCAGCAGTCAGGACAGAGCAAAACAGCCCCAGGATTTT.

A few counts support this clonotype. This may be a read error, as it is one base from a much larger clone. Here the CDR3 omits its conserved ending phenylalanine or tryptophan, so a read error is the likely source. This chain uses TRBV4-1 with TRBJ1-5, with a possible D match to TRBD1 (5 bases). Trimming pared 4 bases from V and 4 bases from J, leaving 17 bases between. CDR1 is MGHRA and CDR2 is YSYEKL in the germline V gene. The CDR3 extends over 16 amino acids. CDR3 DNA: TGCGCCAGCAGCCCCCAATCCGGGGGGTCAAATCAGCCCCAGCATCTT. Translated, it gives CASSPQSGGSNQPQHL.

Worth noting for this clonotype: This may arise from a read error, as a much more abundant clone is one base away. The chain links TRBV6-2 or TRBV6-3 to TRBJ2-4, with 9 bases fitting TRBD2. CDR3 length: 17 residues. The germline V gene has CDR1 MNHEY and CDR2 SVGEGT. This CDR3 reads CASSWATSGLAINIQYF. CDR3 bases: TGTGCCAGCAGTTGGGCGACTAGCGGTCTAGCCATAAACATTCAGTACTTC.

In this sample, this clonotype turned up a few times. A clone one base away is much larger, so this may be a read error. The chain couples TRBV6-2 or TRBV6-3 to TRBJ2-2; D unresolved. This CDR3 is built from 14 residues. Germline CDR1 is MNHEY and CDR2 is SVGEGT. The CDR3: CTSSYIGNTGELFF. The CDR3 region has the DNA TGTACCAGCAGTTATATTGGAAACACCGGGGAGCTGTTTTTT.

As for this clonotype: At one end the junction does not follow the germline gene, possibly because of a read error. This rearrangement joins TRBV4-2 to TRBJ1-5, with D maybe TRBD1 (6 bases). In germline, CDR1 is LGHNA, CDR2 YNFKEQ. The CDR3 is made up of 19 amino acids. The CDR3 sequence: CTSSQRIGTSGGGNQPQHF. In nucleotides, the CDR3 is TGTACCAGCAGCCAACGAATCGGGACATCTGGCGGGGGCAATCAGCCCCAGCATTTT.

This clonotype counts as medium-sized. This sequence joins TRBV10-2 and TRBJ1-6; TRBD1 might be the D (6 bases). The V end was cut by 1 base, the J end by 0 bases, with 13 bases between. CDR1 and CDR2 (germline): WSHSY, SAAADI. This CDR3 region has 18 residues. For the CDR3, the DNA is TGCGCCAGCAGTGAGTTGCGACAGGCGAGCTCCTATAATTCACCCCTCCACTTT. It codes for CASSELRQASSYNSPLHF.

V gene TRBV30 combines with J gene TRBJ2-7; D may correspond to TRBD1 or TRBD2 (5 bases each). The CDR3 length is 13 residues. CDR1 is GTSNPN, CDR2 SVGIG, per germline (reference sequence). Trimming took off 8 bases at V and 1 base at J, with 15 bases between the two ends. This CDR3 is CARGVRTSYEQYF. CDR3 coding DNA: TGTGCCCGGGGAGTCCGGACATCCTACGAGCAGTACTTC.

On this clonotype: The CDR3 carries no conserved terminal phenylalanine or tryptophan, so it likely arises from a read error. This chain uses TRBV11-1 with TRBJ2-3, with a tentative D call TRBD2 (6 bases). The CDR3 runs 15 residues. Germline V lookup: CDR1 SGHAT, CDR2 FQDESV (reference sequence). DNA of the CDR3: TGTACCAGCAGCTTACTGGCGGGAAGGGAGGTTACGCAGTATTAT. Its protein product is CTSSLLAGREVTQYY.

This clonotype was seen ten or more times. CDR3 nucleotides: TGTGCCATCAGTGAGTCTGGCGGAGGTCAAGAGACCCAGTACTTC. As protein: CAISESGGGQETQYF. This chain links TRBV10-3 with TRBJ2-5, with D possibly TRBD2 on 5 matching bases. Trimming left V 0 bases short and J 2 bases short, with 10 bases between. Germline assignment: CDR1 ENHRY and CDR2 SYGVKD. CDR3 size: 15 residues.